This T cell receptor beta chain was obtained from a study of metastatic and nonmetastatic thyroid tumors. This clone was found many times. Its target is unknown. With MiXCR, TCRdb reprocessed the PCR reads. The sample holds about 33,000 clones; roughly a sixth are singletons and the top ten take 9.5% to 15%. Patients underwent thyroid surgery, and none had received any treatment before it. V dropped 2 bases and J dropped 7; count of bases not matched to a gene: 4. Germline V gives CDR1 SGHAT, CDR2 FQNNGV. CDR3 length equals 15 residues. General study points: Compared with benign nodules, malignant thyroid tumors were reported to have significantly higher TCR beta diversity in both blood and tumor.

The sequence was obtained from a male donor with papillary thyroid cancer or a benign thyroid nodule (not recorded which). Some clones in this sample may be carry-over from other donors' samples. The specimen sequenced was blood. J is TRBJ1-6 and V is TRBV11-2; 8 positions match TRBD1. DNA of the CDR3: TGTGCCAGCAGCTTAAGGACAGGGAGGAATTCACCCCTCCACTTT. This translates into CASSLRTGRNSPLHF. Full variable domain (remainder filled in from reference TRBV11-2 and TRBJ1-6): EAGVAQSPRYKIIEKRQSVAFWCNPISGHATLYWYQQILGQGPKLLIQFQNNGVVDDSQLPKDRFSAERLKGVDSTLKIQPAKLEDSAVYLCASSLRTGRNSPLHFGNGTRLTVT.